The 29 T cell receptor beta chains listed next were all sequenced from one sample in a study of T cell repertoires in cytomegalovirus infection. These receptors are not linked to any known antigen. TCRdb used MiXCR to reprocess the reads, holding one entry per CDR3 protein. The top ten clones hold around 12% of a sample with about 830,000 distinct CDR3 sequences, 30% to 35% of them seen once. This specimen was cultured CD8+ T cells from PBMCs, taken from culture after CMV antigen stimulation. Receptors were obtained from a human donor in good health (CMV status not recorded). Some clones in this sample may be carry-over from other donors' samples.

This clonotype came up many times. The chain links TRBV3-1 to TRBJ2-2, with a tentative D call TRBD1 (5 bases). Trimming removed 4 bases from V and 3 bases from J, with 12 bases in between. Germline-derived CDR1 and CDR2 are LGHDT and YNNKEL (reference sequence). The CDR3 is 15 residues long. The CDR3 loop reads CASSPLQGYTGELFF. CDR3 nucleotides: TGTGCCAGCAGCCCATTGCAGGGATACACCGGGGAGCTGTTTTTT.

The table lists this clonotype with a few counts. The chain has TRBV19 and TRBJ1-5; the D gene is possibly TRBD1 (5 bases). The germline CDR1 and CDR2 sequences are LNHDA and SQIVND (reference sequence). Trimming took off 5 bases at V and 3 bases at J, with 14 bases between the two ends. The CDR3 is made up of 15 amino acids. CDR3 sequence reads: CASSLAGDVNQPQHF. For the CDR3, the DNA is TGTGCCAGTAGTCTAGCTGGGGACGTCAATCAGCCCCAGCATTTT.

V is TRBV4-3 and J is TRBJ2-6; TRBD2 aligns across 7 bases. Germline assignment: CDR1 LGHNA and CDR2 YSLEER. The CDR3 has 19 amino acids. V lost 3 bases and J lost 0; bases outside the gene matches: 11. The CDR3 spells CASSHQGGTVFSGANVLTF. CDR3 in DNA: TGCGCCAGCAGCCATCAGGGAGGGACTGTTTTCTCTGGGGCCAACGTCCTGACTTTC.

This chain connects TRBV19 to TRBJ1-1; 8 bases are a match to TRBD1. The CDR3 consists of 16 residues. Germline CDR1 and CDR2: LNHDA and SQIVND (reference sequence). After removal of 1 base from V and 3 bases from J, the junction contained 7 bases not matched to a gene. DNA of the CDR3: TGTGCCAGTAGTATAGGGACAGGGTTTGCGGACACTGAAGCTTTCTTT. Translating it yields CASSIGTGFADTEAFF. Full variable domain (rest looked up from reference TRBV19 and TRBJ1-1): DGGITQSPKYLFRKEGQNVTLSCEQNLNHDAMYWYRQDPGQGLRLIYYSQIVNDFQKGDIAEGYSVSREKKESFPLTVTSAQKNPTAFYLCASSIGTGFADTEAFFGQGTRLTVV.

This chain links TRBV6-5 with TRBJ2-1, with TRBD2 as a possible D gene (7 bases). This CDR3 spans 14 amino acids. The germline V gene encodes CDR1 MNHEY and CDR2 SVGAGI. Trimming shortened V by 6 bases and J by 5 bases, and 14 bases separated the two germline ends. Here the CDR3 reads CASRIGGPHNEQFF. The CDR3 coding sequence is TGTGCCAGCAGGATCGGGGGGCCCCACAATGAGCAGTTCTTC.

This clonotype was detected a few times. J is TRBJ2-1 and V is TRBV6-4; 9 bases agree with TRBD1. The CDR3 consists of 16 residues. The V gene's germline CDR1 is MRHNA and CDR2 SNTAGT. V shed 3 bases and J 4 bases; nucleotides not matched to a gene: 7. CDR3 region: CASSDTGGSGYNEQFF. The CDR3 nucleotides read TGTGCCAGCAGTGATACAGGGGGCTCGGGGTACAATGAGCAGTTCTTC.

As for this clonotype: Germline is not matched at one junction end, which may reflect a read error. This chain connects TRBV12-3 or TRBV12-4 to TRBJ1-4; tentatively, D is TRBD1 (6 bases). The CDR3 is 16 residues long. For the CDR3, the DNA is TGTGCCAACAGTTTACGGTCAGGGGCCCCCCTTGAAAAACTGTTTTTT. Translating gives CANSLRSGAPLEKLFF.

This clonotype was observed at least ten times. The chain uses TRBV7-8 and TRBJ2-5; D unclear. This CDR3 contains 16 residues. Germline CDR1 is SGHVS and CDR2 is FQNEAQ. Trimming pared 5 bases from V and 4 bases from J, leaving 20 bases between. The CDR3 DNA sequence: TGTGCCAGCAGCCCCCCGGTGGTAGTGCTTTTAGAGACCCAGTACTTC. Translating it yields CASSPPVVVLLETQYF.

This clonotype has more than one count but fewer than ten. The chain is built from TRBV29-1 and TRBJ2-5, with D uncertain. This CDR3 contains 12 residues. With 3 bases removed from V and 4 bases from J, the gap between germline ends came to 9 bases. Germline CDR1 reads SQVTM; CDR2 reads ANQGSEA. The CDR3, as DNA: TGCAGCGTTGACGGCTTAGGAGAGACCCAGTACTTC. Encoded protein: CSVDGLGETQYF. Supplemented by reference TRBV29-1 and TRBJ2-5, the full variable domain reads SAVISQKPSRDICQRGTSLTIQCQVDSQVTMMFWYRQQPGQSLTLIATANQGSEATYESGFVIDKFPISRPNLTFSTLTVSNMSPEDSSIYLCSVDGLGETQYFGPGTRLLVL.

Notes on this clonotype: A read error may be the cause here, since a much bigger clone is one base away. V is TRBV4-1 and J is TRBJ1-1; no definite D call. Germline CDR1 and CDR2: MGHRA and YSYEKL. This CDR3 region has 15 residues. In nucleotides, the CDR3 is TGCACCAGCAGCCCCAGCGTCCTCATGAACACTGAAGCTTTCTTT. This translates into CTSSPSVLMNTEAFF.

Points on this clonotype: This may be a read error: a much more frequent sequence differs by one nucleotide. The rearrangement links TRBV7-9 to TRBJ1-4; weak D call: TRBD1 (5 bases). The V gene's germline CDR1 is SEHNR and CDR2 FQNEAQ (reference sequence). The CDR3 spans 16 residues. This chain's CDR3 is CDSSNTPGSPREKLFF. The CDR3 DNA reads TGTGACAGCAGCAATACCCCAGGGTCTCCTAGGGAAAAACTGTTTTTT.

About this clonotype itself: Since a much larger clone is just one base distant, this may be a read error. The chain recombines TRBV7-9 with TRBJ2-3; 8 bases fit TRBD2. With V trimmed by 0 bases and J by 1 base, 0 bases remained unmatched. The CDR3 loop spans 15 amino acids. Germline V lookup: CDR1 SEHNR, CDR2 FQNEAQ (reference sequence). CDR3 loop: CASSLATSGTDTQYF. For the CDR3, the DNA is TGTGCCAGCAGCTTAGCGACTAGCGGCACAGATACGCAGTATTTT.

Only a few counts were recorded for this clonotype. The chain has TRBV27 and TRBJ2-7; possibly TRBD2 for D (6 bases). The CDR3 has 12 amino acids. The V gene lost 6 bases and the J gene lost 3 bases, with 9 bases spanning the gap. Looked up from germline, CDR1 is MNHEY and CDR2 is SMNVEV (reference sequence). The DNA of the CDR3 is TGTGCCAGCAGGTCGGGACTCTACGAGCAGTACTTC. Translation: CASRSGLYEQYF.

The rearrangement joins TRBV10-2 to TRBJ1-4; D is unresolved. Germline V lookup: CDR1 WSHSY, CDR2 SAAADI. V was cut by 2 bases and J by 3 bases, with 7 bases left in between. The CDR3 sequence is 14 residues long. DNA for the CDR3: TGCGCCAGCAGTGAGACGAAGGCTAATGAAAAACTGTTTTTT. Translating it yields CASSETKANEKLFF.

The chain uses TRBV6-2 or TRBV6-3 and TRBJ2-5; D is possibly TRBD1 (5 bases). Germline CDR1 reads MNHEY; CDR2 reads SVGEGT. The CDR3 runs to 13 residues. V shed 11 bases and J shed 5 bases, with 18 bases lying between them. The CDR3 nucleotides are TGTGCCTCTCACCTTAGGGGAATTGAGACCCAGTACTTC. Protein product: CASHLRGIETQYF.

This clonotype was detected a few times. Since a much larger clone is just one base distant, this may be a read error. The CDR3, as DNA: TGTGCCAGCAGCCAGCGGGTCAACTATGGCTACACCTTC. It is translated as CASSQRVNYGYTF. The chain carries TRBV7-6 and TRBJ1-2; no reliable D call. The CDR3 is 13 amino acids. Trimming pared 5 bases from V and 2 bases from J, leaving 9 bases between. CDR1 is SGHVS, CDR2 FNYEAQ, per germline.

The table lists this clonotype with a few counts. CDR3 sequence reads: CASSSQLLGYYEQYV. Here the CDR3 DNA reads TGTGCCAGCAGTTCCCAACTACTGGGCTACTACGAGCAGTACGTC. The chain combines TRBV28 with TRBJ2-7; no definite D call. The CDR3 is made up of 15 amino acids. Germline V lookup: CDR1 MDHEN, CDR2 SYDVKM. V was pared by 4 bases and J by 3 bases, with 16 bases between.

The sample holds a few counts of this clonotype. The chain links TRBV7-3 to TRBJ2-1; 14 nucleotides match TRBD2. The germline gives CDR1 SGHTA, CDR2 FQGTGA. This CDR3 has 18 amino acids. The V and J ends lost 0 bases and 4 bases, in that order; junction bases with no gene match: 5. The CDR3, as DNA: TGTGCCAGCAGCTTAACGCCCGGACTAGCGGGGGGTTACAATGAGCAGTTCTTC. Its protein product is CASSLTPGLAGGYNEQFF.

This clonotype appeared a few times. The rearrangement uses TRBV6-6 and TRBJ1-1; D not resolved. CDR1 is MNHNY, CDR2 SVGAGI, per germline (reference sequence). The CDR3 loop spans 14 amino acids. V lost 4 bases and J 1 base, leaving 10 bases between the germline ends. In nucleotides, the CDR3 is TGTGCCAGCAGTTTTAGGCAGGAGAACACTGAAGCTTTCTTT. Its protein is CASSFRQENTEAFF.

There are many counts of this clonotype. The chain couples TRBV7-9 to TRBJ1-1; tentative D call: TRBD1 (6 bases). Trimming took 6 bases from V and 5 from J, leaving 16 bases between them. The germline V gene encodes CDR1 SEHNR and CDR2 FQNEAQ (reference sequence). The CDR3 runs to 14 residues. CDR3 in amino acids: CASRPDGGHTEAFF. For the CDR3, the DNA is TGTGCCAGCAGACCAGATGGGGGGCATACTGAAGCTTTCTTT.

J is TRBJ1-2 and V is TRBV11-2; no firm D call. V lost 3 bases and J 8 bases, leaving 19 bases between the germline ends. The CDR3 covers 15 residues. The germline gives CDR1 SGHAT, CDR2 FQNNGV. CDR3 sequence: CASSFGPAVLWGYTF. The DNA of the CDR3 is TGTGCCAGCAGCTTTGGACCGGCTGTACTATGGGGCTACACCTTC.

This clonotype was seen at least ten times. V gene TRBV7-2 combines with J gene TRBJ2-1; TRBD2 agrees at 8 bases. Germline V gives CDR1 SGHTA, CDR2 FQGNSA. V lost 1 base and J lost 3; bases outside the gene matches: 5. The CDR3 totals 16 residues. DNA of the CDR3: TGTGCCAGCAGCTTAGGACCCACTAGCGGCTACAATGAGCAGTTCTTC. Translating it yields CASSLGPTSGYNEQFF.

This clonotype has more than one count but fewer than ten. V is TRBV6-5 and J is TRBJ1-2; no firm D call. Germline V gene lookup returns CDR1 MNHEY and CDR2 SVGAGI. Trimming removed 6 bases at V and 8 bases at J, with 22 bases between. The CDR3 length is 15 residues. The CDR3 DNA is TGTGCCAGCAGCCGGAGTCGAGCCGGGGTCGAGGGCTACACCTTC. It codes for CASSRSRAGVEGYTF.

This clonotype was observed a handful of times. The rearrangement uses TRBV10-3 and TRBJ2-1; TRBD1 aligns across 9 bases. Germline V gives CDR1 ENHRY, CDR2 SYGVKD. The CDR3 loop spans 13 amino acids. V was pared by 11 bases and J by 5 bases, with 7 bases of the junction left unmatched. CDR3 in DNA: TGTGCCGGCATGGGACAGGGAAACAATGAGCAGTTCTTC. This encodes CAGMGQGNNEQFF.

This clonotype was detected only once. The chain has TRBV12-5 and TRBJ2-1, with 7 bases lining up with TRBD2. V lost 1 base, J lost 7 bases, and 7 bases stayed unmatched. The CDR3 is made up of 15 amino acids. CDR1 and CDR2 (germline): LGHNT, FRNRAP. CDR3 loop: CASGLATGGRNEQFF. In nucleotides, the CDR3 is TGTGCTAGTGGTTTGGCGACGGGGGGACGTAATGAGCAGTTCTTC.

There are many counts of this clonotype. This chain links TRBV7-9 with TRBJ2-7; weak D call: TRBD1 (6 bases). The CDR3 covers 15 residues. Looked up from germline, CDR1 is SEHNR and CDR2 is FQNEAQ (reference sequence). V lost 3 bases to trimming and J lost 2 bases, with 14 bases between them. The CDR3 is CASSFRGKNPYEQYF. DNA of the CDR3: TGTGCCAGCAGCTTCAGGGGCAAAAACCCCTACGAGCAGTACTTC.

This clonotype was counted a few times. This chain uses TRBV7-9 with TRBJ1-2; a possible D gene is TRBD1 (5 bases). The CDR3 is made up of 16 amino acids. CDR1 and CDR2 (germline): SEHNR, FQNEAQ (reference sequence). V lost 1 base and J lost 6, with 18 bases in between. CDR3 in amino acids: CASSLGVQGGPDGYTF. The CDR3 DNA reads as TGTGCCAGCAGCTTAGGAGTTCAGGGAGGTCCGGATGGCTACACCTTC.

This sequence joins TRBV6-2 or TRBV6-3 and TRBJ1-1; TRBD1 matches at 8 bases. V shed 2 bases and J 6 bases; nucleotides not matched to a gene: 5. This CDR3 is built from 14 residues. Germline CDR1 reads MNHEY; CDR2 reads SVGEGT. DNA for the CDR3: TGTGCCAGCAGTTACACGGCAGGGGGCTCTGAAGCTTTCTTT. Translating it yields CASSYTAGGSEAFF.

This clonotype appeared a few times. The chain recombines TRBV12-3 or TRBV12-4 with TRBJ1-2, with D perhaps TRBD1 (5 bases). The CDR3 spans 17 residues. The V end was cut by 5 bases, the J end by 3 bases, with 22 bases between. DNA of the CDR3: TGTGCCAGCAGTCCCCTCCGTTGGGGCCGGGACGACTATGGCTACACCTTC. Its translation is CASSPLRWGRDDYGYTF.